This TCR beta chain was recovered during a study of control samples from healthy donors and cancer patients. The CDR3 loop spans 16 amino acids. The V end lost 5 bases, the J end lost 4 bases, and 21 bases lay between the germline ends. CDR1 is LNHNV and CDR2 is YYDKDF in the germline V gene (reference sequence). Clones were sequenced by immunoSEQ multiplex PCR, and TCRdb holds only the in-frame ones, with some missing. The top ten hold less than 20% of the sample, which has roughly 68,000 clones, 75% to 85% seen once. The material sequenced was blood. This clonotype was sampled from a man in his 60s in good health. The chain joins TRBV15 to TRBJ2-7, with a weak D call TRBD2 (6 bases). CDR3 DNA: TGTGCCACCAGCGTTGATAGCGGCTATGGGGCTTACGAGCAGTACTTC. It codes for CATSVDSGYGAYEQYF.